One and the same sample provided the 19 T cell receptor beta chains below, sequenced in a study of shared clonotypes between healthy human individuals. TCRdb's table, derived via immunoSEQ multiplex PCR, lists solely in-frame clones and lacks some. The data hold approximately 700,000 clones, with around 73% observed a single time. Sequenced input: memory CD4+ T cells sorted from blood. As to subset: CD45RA-negative fraction. The receptors derive from a woman in her twenties or thirties in good health.

This clone was seen repeatedly, ten times or more. The rearrangement joins TRBV11-1 to TRBJ1-2; D is perhaps TRBD1 (6 bases). The germline CDR1 and CDR2 sequences are SGHAT and FQDESV (reference sequence). The V and J ends lost 5 bases and 8 bases respectively, with 21 bases between them. The CDR3 spans 15 residues. This CDR3 reads CASSPGLTGFRGYTF. The CDR3 region has the DNA TGTGCCAGCAGCCCCGGGTTAACAGGGTTCCGGGGCTACACCTTC. The full variable domain, completed using reference TRBV11-1 and TRBJ1-2, is EAEVAQSPRYKITEKSQAVAFWCDPISGHATLYWYRQILGQGPELLVQFQDESVVDDSQLPKDRFSAERLKGVDSTLKIQPAELGDSAMYLCASSPGLTGFRGYTFGSGTRLTVV.

This chain connects TRBV7-2 to TRBJ1-5; D unclear. V lost 1 base and J lost 4, with 8 bases in between. CDR3 size: 14 residues. Germline CDR1 reads SGHTA; CDR2 reads FQGNSA. CDR3 sequence: CASSLGIGNQPQHF. DNA of the CDR3: TGTGCCAGCAGCTTAGGGATCGGGAATCAGCCCCAGCATTTT.

CDR3 loop: CASSSGTSIGNEQFF. For the CDR3, the DNA is TGTGCCAGCAGCTCCGGGACTAGCATAGGAAATGAGCAGTTCTTC. The V and J genes are TRBV14 and TRBJ2-1, with TRBD2 identical over 9 bases. Germline loops: CDR1 SGHDN, CDR2 FVKESK. The CDR3 has 15 residues. The J segment lost 7 bases and the V segment lost 5 bases, leaving 9 bases of the junction unmatched. The entire variable domain, with the rest obtained from reference TRBV14 and TRBJ2-1, is as follows: EAGVTQFPSHSVIEKGQTVTLRCDPISGHDNLYWYRRVMGKEIKFLLHFVKESKQDESGMPNNRFLAERTGGTYSTLKVQPAELEDSGVYFCASSSGTSIGNEQFFGPGTRLTVL.

J is TRBJ2-1 and V is TRBV6-5; 13 nucleotides line up with TRBD2. This CDR3 spans 16 amino acids. J was trimmed by 8 bases and V by 4 bases; bases with no gene match: 8. Germline-derived CDR1 and CDR2 are MNHEY and SVGAGI. CDR3 region: CASSSLRTSGSHEQFF. The CDR3 coding sequence is TGTGCCAGCAGTTCTCTACGGACTAGCGGGAGCCATGAGCAGTTCTTC.

This chain joins TRBV19 and TRBJ2-1; the match to TRBD2 covers 10 bases. J gave up 14 bases and V 0 bases, and 13 bases lay outside the gene matches. Germline values: CDR1 LNHDA, CDR2 SQIVND (reference sequence). This CDR3 is built from 16 residues. Here the CDR3 DNA reads TGTGCCAGTAGTATAGATCTGTCTAGCGGGAGTATCGGCAAGTTCTTC. Translation: CASSIDLSSGSIGKFF.

The chain combines TRBV19 with TRBJ2-1; 10 nucleotides align to TRBD1. This CDR3 spans 15 amino acids. Trimming removed 10 bases from V and 4 bases from J; junction bases left unmatched: 10. Per germline, CDR1 LNHDA and CDR2 SQIVND (reference sequence). The CDR3 coding sequence is TGTGCCACCTTACGGGACAGGGGCACGTACAATGAGCAGTTCTTC. This gives the protein CATLRDRGTYNEQFF.

The V gene is TRBV4-2, the J gene TRBJ2-5; D may be TRBD2 (6 bases). Trimming pared 5 bases from V and 4 bases from J, leaving 17 bases between. Germline V gives CDR1 LGHNA, CDR2 YNFKEQ. CDR3 length: 15 amino acids. CDR3 sequence (DNA): TGTGCCAGCAGCTTGGGAGCGGGTAGCGTAGAGACCCAGTACTTC. This sequence encodes CASSLGAGSVETQYF.

This chain joins TRBV28 and TRBJ1-1; D unclear. Trimming removed 4 bases from V and 1 base from J, with 10 bases in between. In germline, CDR1 is MDHEN, CDR2 SYDVKM. The CDR3 sequence is 14 residues long. The CDR3 reads CASSSPVANTEAFF. For the CDR3, the DNA is TGTGCCAGCAGTTCCCCAGTTGCGAACACTGAAGCTTTCTTT.

This clone was counted only a few times. The V call is TRBV27, the J call TRBJ1-5; D possibly corresponds to TRBD1 (5 bases). The CDR3 runs to 16 residues. Per germline, CDR1 MNHEY and CDR2 SMNVEV (reference sequence). V lost 6 bases and J lost 11, with 26 bases in between. The CDR3 region has the DNA TGTGCCAGCAGCCGTGCGGGGGGGTCCCATGGGTATTCCCAGCATTTT. Its translation: CASSRAGGSHGYSQHF.

The chain links TRBV27 to TRBJ1-3; possibly TRBD1 for D (6 bases). V was trimmed by 2 bases and J by 0 bases, leaving 14 bases between them. CDR3 length equals 17 residues. The germline V gene encodes CDR1 MNHEY and CDR2 SMNVEV (reference sequence). Written as DNA, the CDR3 is TGTGCCAGCAGTTTAAGGGGGAGCTTAGCCTCTGGAAACACCATATATTTT. It yields the protein CASSLRGSLASGNTIYF.

The chain links TRBV7-9 to TRBJ2-1, with 9 nucleotides matching TRBD1. The CDR3 extends over 14 amino acids. V was clipped by 5 bases and J by 4 bases; unmatched bases: 3. CDR1 and CDR2 (germline): SEHNR, FQNEAQ (reference sequence). CDR3: CASSVGQGYNEQFF. The CDR3 DNA reads as TGTGCCAGCAGCGTAGGACAGGGGTACAATGAGCAGTTCTTC.

A word on this clone: Other DNA sequences in this sample translate to the same CDR3. The CDR3 nucleotides are TGTGCCAGCAGTTCCGGGACCTACGAGCAGTACTTC. It yields the protein CASSSGTYEQYF. This chain joins TRBV28 and TRBJ2-7, with D maybe TRBD2 (5 bases). V lost 4 bases and J lost 2, with 6 bases in between. From germline, CDR1 is MDHEN and CDR2 SYDVKM. The CDR3 loop spans 12 amino acids.

The chain is built from TRBV7-2 and TRBJ2-7; D perhaps matches TRBD2 (6 bases). This CDR3 spans 14 amino acids. V shed 3 bases and J shed 4 bases, with 13 bases lying between them. Germline CDR1 is SGHTA and CDR2 is FQGNSA. Here the CDR3 DNA reads TGTGCCAGCAGCTTTCAGGGAGGCGGGTACGAGCAGTACTTC. This translates into CASSFQGGGYEQYF.

The genes are TRBV5-1 and TRBJ2-7; the D gene is possibly TRBD2 (5 bases). This CDR3 spans 14 amino acids. Trimming removed 0 bases from V and 12 bases from J, with 19 bases in between. The germline gives CDR1 SGHRS, CDR2 YFSETQ. CDR3 DNA: TGCGCCAGCAGCTTGGCCGGTAGAGGGCTCACGATGTACTTC. As protein: CASSLAGRGLTMYF.

The CDR3 sequence is CASSLKSRLAKNIQYF. The DNA of the CDR3 is TGTGCCAGCAGCTTAAAGTCCCGATTAGCCAAAAACATTCAGTACTTC. The chain employs TRBV7-9 and TRBJ2-4; no clear D. Trimming cost V 2 bases and J 0 bases, with 11 bases left between them. The CDR3 sequence is 16 residues long. Germline loops: CDR1 SEHNR, CDR2 FQNEAQ (reference sequence).

This clone is a singleton in its sample. The same CDR3 is also encoded by other DNA sequences in this sample. The CDR3 protein is CASSATYEQYF. DNA of the CDR3: TGTGCCAGCAGTGCTACCTACGAGCAGTACTTC. The chain uses TRBV25-1 and TRBJ2-7, with unresolved D. Trimming took off 4 bases at V and 2 bases at J, with 3 bases between the two ends. The V gene's germline CDR1 is MGHDK and CDR2 SYGVNS. The length of the CDR3 is 11 residues.

V and J are TRBV28 and TRBJ1-2, with D uncertain. Per germline, CDR1 MDHEN and CDR2 SYDVKM. This CDR3 region has 12 residues. V was shortened by 10 bases and J by 4 bases, with 13 bases between the two germline ends. The CDR3 spells CAIDDQIYGYTF. CDR3 nucleotide sequence: TGTGCCATCGATGACCAGATCTATGGCTACACCTTC.

J is TRBJ2-6 and V is TRBV4-1; either TRBD1 or TRBD2 may fit D (5 bases each). The CDR3 runs 18 residues. Germline CDR1 MGHRA, CDR2 YSYEKL. V gave up 1 base and J gave up 0 bases, with 13 bases separating them. CDR3 sequence reads: CASSQARDRDSGANVLTF. In nucleotides, the CDR3 is TGCGCCAGCAGCCAAGCCCGGGACCGAGACTCTGGGGCCAACGTCCTGACTTTC.

A note on this clone: Other DNA sequences in the sample encode the same CDR3. J is TRBJ1-4 and V is TRBV14, with 9 bases matching TRBD1. From germline, CDR1 is SGHDN and CDR2 FVKESK. With 4 bases clipped from V and 5 bases from J, the junction kept 2 bases outside the gene matches. This CDR3 comprises 14 residues. The CDR3 sequence is CASSPGTGNEKLFF. In nucleotides, the CDR3 is TGTGCCAGCAGCCCCGGGACAGGGAATGAAAAACTGTTTTTT.